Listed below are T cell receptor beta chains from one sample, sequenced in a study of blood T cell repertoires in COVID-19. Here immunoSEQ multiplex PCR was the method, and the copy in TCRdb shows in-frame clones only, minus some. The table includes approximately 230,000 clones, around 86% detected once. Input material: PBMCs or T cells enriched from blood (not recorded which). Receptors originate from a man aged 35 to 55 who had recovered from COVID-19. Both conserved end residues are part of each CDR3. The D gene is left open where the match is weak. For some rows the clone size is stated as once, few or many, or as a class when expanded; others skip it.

TGTGCCAGCAGTTCTATCGGGACAGGGTCCTACGAGCAGTACTTC	CASSSIGTGSYEQYF	NA	TRBD1	TRBJ2-7	TRBV2
TGCGCCAGCAGCTTGGGGGCCTCGAGCACAGATACGCAGTATTTT	CASSLGASSTDTQYF	NA	NA	TRBJ2-3	TRBV5-1
TGTGCCAGCAGCTTAATGGCTCTAAAGTCTCGGGAGGGCCCCTACGAGCAGTACTTC	CASSLMALKSREGPYEQYF	NA	TRBD2	TRBJ2-7	TRBV11-2
TGTGCCAGCAGTTTACCCCGAGACAGGGGGGGGGTATTGAACACTGAAGCTTTCTTT	CASSLPRDRGGVLNTEAFF	NA	TRBD1	TRBJ1-1	TRBV28
TGTGCCAGCAGCGTACTAAGCGGGGTCGACGAGCAGTACTTC	CASSVLSGVDEQYF	NA	TRBD2	TRBJ2-7	TRBV9
TGTGCCAGCAGCTTAGATTATCGGAGCTCTGGAAACACCATATATTTT	CASSLDYRSSGNTIYF	once	NA	TRBJ1-3	TRBV13
TGCGCCAGCAGACAAACCCCCCTGGCGACAGGGGGTGGCCCAGATACGCAGTATTTT	CASRQTPLATGGGPDTQYF	NA	TRBD1	TRBJ2-3	TRBV23-1
TGTGCCAGCAGTGGGACAGGGGAGGGCTACACCTTC	CASSGTGEGYTF	NA	TRBD1	TRBJ1-2	TRBV12-3/TRBV12-4
TGTGCCAGCTCACCGGCAGGGCCTTCACCCCTCCACTTT	CASSPAGPSPLHF	once	NA	TRBJ1-6	TRBV18
TGCGCCAGCAGCTCAAGTCCCACAGGGTTTTTCAACACCGGGGAGCTGTTTTTT	CASSSSPTGFFNTGELFF	once	NA	TRBJ2-2	TRBV4-3
TGTGCCAGCAGTTCACGGACTAGCGGCTACGAGCAGTACTTC	CASSSRTSGYEQYF	NA	TRBD2	TRBJ2-7	TRBV28
TGTGCCAGTAGTATTGGGACAGGGGGCGAGCAGTACTTC	CASSIGTGGEQYF	NA	TRBD1	TRBJ2-7	TRBV19
TGTGCCAGTTCCGGCGGGGGCGGGTACTATGGCTACACCTTC	CASSGGGGYYGYTF	NA	NA	TRBJ1-2	TRBV19
TGTGCCATCAGTGCCGGGACAGGGGGCCTTGGGTATGGCTACACCTTC	CAISAGTGGLGYGYTF	NA	TRBD1	TRBJ1-2	TRBV10-3
TGTGCCAGCAGTAGATTTGGACAGGGGGGCAATCAGCCCCAGCATTTT	CASSRFGQGGNQPQHF	NA	TRBD1	TRBJ1-5	TRBV6-2/TRBV6-3
TGTGCCACCACCCCTCTAGCGGGAATACACAATGAGCAGTTCTTC	CATTPLAGIHNEQFF	NA	TRBD2	TRBJ2-1	TRBV15
TGTGCCAGCAGCGCACCCCGGGACAGGGTACACGAGCAGTACTTC	CASSAPRDRVHEQYF	NA	TRBD1	TRBJ2-7	TRBV5-6
TGTGCCACCAGTGATACATCCGGGACTAGCCGCGGTGGGCAGTTCTTC	CATSDTSGTSRGGQFF	NA	TRBD2	TRBJ2-1	TRBV24-1
TGTGCCAGTAGTCCCAGCGGAGCCTATGGCTACACCTTC	CASSPSGAYGYTF	NA	NA	TRBJ1-2	TRBV19
TGTGCCAGCAGTACTCGGATGGGCAGCTACAATGAGCAGTTCTTC	CASSTRMGSYNEQFF	NA	NA	TRBJ2-1	TRBV6-6
TGTGCCAGTAGTGTCCGGACAGGGGCCGCCCCGGTGGGGGCCAACGTCCTGACTTTC	CASSVRTGAAPVGANVLTF	NA	TRBD1	TRBJ2-6	TRBV19
TGTGCCAGCACCGAGACCGGGACAGGGGTCCACACCTTC	CASTETGTGVHTF	NA	TRBD1	TRBJ1-2	TRBV6-5
TGTGCCAGCAGCTTAAGCGGGAGGGCCGGCTGGGAGCAGTACTTC	CASSLSGRAGWEQYF	NA	NA	TRBJ2-7	TRBV21-1
TGTGCCAGCAGGACGGGACAGCCGACTGAAAAACTGTTTTTT	CASRTGQPTEKLFF	NA	TRBD1	TRBJ1-4	TRBV7-9
TGTGCCAGCGACGTGACCGGGACAGGGGGCCGAAGGGAAGCTTTCTTT	CASDVTGTGGRREAFF	NA	TRBD1	TRBJ1-1	TRBV28
TGTGCCAGCAGCCTAACCGGACAGGGCACAGATACGCAGTATTTT	CASSLTGQGTDTQYF	once	TRBD1	TRBJ2-3	TRBV5-6
TGTGCCAGCAGCGCCGATGATCGACTAGCGGGCCAAGAGACCCAGTACTTC	CASSADDRLAGQETQYF	NA	TRBD2	TRBJ2-5	TRBV9
TGTGCCAGCAGTGGGAGTCAAGAGACCCAGTACTTC	CASSGSQETQYF	NA	NA	TRBJ2-5	TRBV5-4
TGTGCCTGGAGTCCGGGACAGGGACTAGCGGCCGCTAGCACAGATACGCAGTATTTT	CAWSPGQGLAAASTDTQYF	NA	TRBD2	TRBJ2-3	TRBV30
TGTGCCAGCAGCCAAGTCGGTTCAGATACGCAGTATTTT	CASSQVGSDTQYF	NA	NA	TRBJ2-3	TRBV4-2
TGTGCCAGCAGTTACTTACAGAACACTGAAGCTTTCTTT	CASSYLQNTEAFF	NA	NA	TRBJ1-1	TRBV6-5
TGTGCCAGCAGTTACCAGCGGGGCCCCTACGAGCAGTACTTC	CASSYQRGPYEQYF	NA	TRBD2	TRBJ2-7	TRBV6-2/TRBV6-3
TGTGCCAGCAGCCGCGGACAGCCTCCTGAGACCCAGTACTTC	CASSRGQPPETQYF	once	NA	TRBJ2-5	TRBV14
TGCGCCAGCAGCTCCCTTCGGTTGAACACTGAAGCTTTCTTT	CASSSLRLNTEAFF	NA	NA	TRBJ1-1	TRBV4-1
TGTGCCAGCAGCTCCAGCGGGGGGGCAAATGAGCAGTTCTTC	CASSSSGGANEQFF	NA	TRBD2	TRBJ2-1	TRBV7-6
TGTGCCAGCAGCCCCAGGGACAGGGGGGCAGATACGCAGTATTTT	CASSPRDRGADTQYF	NA	TRBD1	TRBJ2-3	TRBV6-5
TGTGCCAGCAGCCTCAGGAAGGGGAGGCCTGAAGCTTTCTTT	CASSLRKGRPEAFF	NA	NA	TRBJ1-1	TRBV13
TGCGCCAGCAGCCAATGGGCCAGGGCGAACTCTGGAAACACCATATATTTT	CASSQWARANSGNTIYF	NA	NA	TRBJ1-3	TRBV4-1
TGTGCCAGCAACACCGCAGGGCATAACTATGGCTACACCTTC	CASNTAGHNYGYTF	NA	NA	TRBJ1-2	TRBV6-5
TGTGCCAGCAGCGCGATCAGGGGGCTATGGGAGGAGCAGTTCTTC	CASSAIRGLWEEQFF	NA	TRBD1	TRBJ2-1	TRBV7-8
TGTGCCAGCAGTAGAGGACACGGGAGAGGCTACACCTTC	CASSRGHGRGYTF	NA	NA	TRBJ1-2	TRBV7-2
TGTGCCAGCAGCCAAGATGTCGCGGCTAGGGGCTACACCTTC	CASSQDVAARGYTF	NA	NA	TRBJ1-2	TRBV3-1/TRBV3-2
TGTGCCATCAGGGCCTGGGAGCAGTACTTC	CAIRAWEQYF	NA	NA	TRBJ2-7	TRBV10-3
TGCGCCAGCAGTCGAACAACGACAGGGGCGGATGGCTACACCTTC	CASSRTTTGADGYTF	NA	TRBD1	TRBJ1-2	TRBV23-1
TGTGCCAGTAGAAGAGACAGGGTCAGGAACGGTGGGGCCAACGTCCTGACTTTC	CASRRDRVRNGGANVLTF	NA	TRBD1	TRBJ2-6	TRBV19
TGTGCCAGCAGCTTATACAGGGGTCAATTTGGGGAGACCCAGTACTTC	CASSLYRGQFGETQYF	NA	TRBD1	TRBJ2-5	TRBV7-9
TGTGCCAGCAAATCAGGGCAGGGCAGTGGTCTCGAGCAGTACTTC	CASKSGQGSGLEQYF	NA	NA	TRBJ2-7	TRBV28
TGTGCCACCTTGGGGCTAGCGCCGAATGAGCAGTTCTTC	CATLGLAPNEQFF	once	NA	TRBJ2-1	TRBV19
TGTGCCAGCAGTGAAGCGGGCAGAGACAATCAGCCCCAGCATTTT	CASSEAGRDNQPQHF	NA	NA	TRBJ1-5	TRBV6-1
TGTGCCAGCAGTCCAATGGGTTCCGGGACTGAAGCTTTCTTT	CASSPMGSGTEAFF	NA	NA	TRBJ1-1	TRBV6-5
TGTGCCAGTAGTCAGGGGGATTACAATGAGCAGTTCTTC	CASSQGDYNEQFF	NA	TRBD1	TRBJ2-1	TRBV19